This passage covers 19 T cell receptor beta chains from one sample sequenced in a study of T cell clusters in autoimmune cytopenias (dated by TCRdb to between 2019 and 2020). TRB amplification used about 230 ng of peripheral blood genomic DNA, some 40,000 genome equivalents, per sample. Instrument used: Illumina MiSeq. Multiplex PCR with a touch-down protocol amplified TRB rearrangements, with the TRB-A and TRB-B primer pools combined in a single tube. TCRdb reprocessed the public reads and reports one entry per CDR3 protein sequence, without DNA. For this sample, the table gives 4,500 or so distinct CDR3 sequences. The ten largest account for around 21% of the sample. What was sequenced was peripheral blood. The receptors were gathered from a human donor with an autoimmune cytopenia or autoimmune hepatitis (not recorded which).

Its frequency marks this clonotype as medium-sized. The V and J genes are TRBV11-1 and TRBJ1-3. Germline values: CDR1 SGHAT, CDR2 FQDESV (reference sequence). This CDR3 is 16 amino acids long. The CDR3 sequence is CASSPRGTDTGNTIYF.

The J gene is TRBJ2-2, the V gene TRBV21-1; TCRdb's D call of TRBD2 is untestable without DNA. TRBV21-1 is labeled a pseudogene. The CDR3 is made up of 18 amino acids. The chain's CDR3 is CASSKVLAGGLNTGELFF.

This clonotype is classed as large by frequency. This chain joins TRBV29-1 and TRBJ2-7; the D call of TRBD2 rests on TCRdb alone, since no DNA is present to check it. CDR3 length: 13 amino acids. Per germline, CDR1 SQVTM and CDR2 ANQGSEA. The CDR3 sequence: CSVATGTWNEQYF.

Frequency places this clonotype as medium-sized. This chain joins TRBV6-2 or TRBV6-3 and TRBJ2-5; TCRdb lists TRBD2, though no DNA is available to test this call. This CDR3 has 14 residues. From germline, CDR1 is MNHEY and CDR2 SVGEGT. The CDR3 loop is CASRRLAGSETQYF.

The V gene is TRBV15, the J gene TRBJ2-7; the D call from TCRdb, TRBD2, cannot be confirmed without DNA. CDR1 is LNHNV, CDR2 YYDKDF, per germline (reference sequence). The CDR3 consists of 18 residues. CDR3 sequence reads: CATSRDPTGGGGSYEQYF.

The chain joins TRBV20-1 to TRBJ1-4; TCRdb calls TRBD1, which cannot be checked without DNA. Germline lookup yields CDR1 DFQATT and CDR2 SNEGSKA (reference sequence). The CDR3 is 13 residues long. CDR3 sequence: CSASDRGGEKLFF.

This clonotype is classed as medium-sized by frequency. This chain joins TRBV30 and TRBJ1-6. The CDR3 sequence is 15 residues long. Germline loops: CDR1 GTSNPN, CDR2 SVGIG (reference sequence). CDR3 residues: CAWTPPAGPHSPLHF.

This clonotype is large (0.1 to 1%) by frequency. V usage is TRBV6-5 and J usage is TRBJ2-1; with no DNA, the TCRdb D assignment of TRBD2 cannot be verified. The CDR3 has 14 amino acids. Germline V gene data show CDR1 as MNHEY and CDR2 as SVGAGI. The CDR3 is CASQLAGENNEQFF.

The rearrangement joins TRBV12-3 or TRBV12-4 to TRBJ1-3; checking the TCRdb D call of TRBD1 is not possible without DNA. The CDR3 loop spans 14 amino acids. The CDR3 is CASREGEIRNTIYF.

This sequence joins TRBV7-4 and TRBJ2-7; the TCRdb call, TRBD1, lacks DNA for checking. The CDR3 is 13 residues long. CDR1 and CDR2 from the germline V gene are SGHVT and SQSDAQ. CDR3 region: CASSPGPNYEQYF.

This clonotype is called medium-sized based on its frequency. The chain links TRBV10-3 to TRBJ2-7; TCRdb's D call, TRBD2, is unchecked because there is no DNA. CDR3 length: 14 amino acids. The germline V gene encodes CDR1 ENHRY and CDR2 SYGVKD. CDR3 loop: CAISTGGFQYEQYF.

The chain combines TRBV5-6 with TRBJ2-6. The CDR3 runs 15 residues. Germline assignment: CDR1 SGHDT and CDR2 YYEEEE. The CDR3 sequence: CASAWDTSGANVLTF.

This clonotype counts as medium-sized by frequency. The rearrangement links TRBV5-3 to TRBJ2-7; TCRdb reports TRBD2, a call that lacks DNA to check it against. TRBV5-3 is an open reading frame whose function is uncertain. The CDR3 sequence is 15 residues long. The chain's CDR3 is CARSYGSGELQQQYF.

The chain carries TRBV5-1 and TRBJ2-2. CDR1 and CDR2 (germline): SGHRS, YFSETQ. This CDR3 comprises 16 residues. The CDR3 reads CASSFGLAANTGELFF. Filled out from reference TRBV5-1 and TRBJ2-2, the complete variable domain reads KAGVTQTPRYLIKTRGQQVTLSCSPISGHRSVSWYQQTPGQGLQFLFEYFSETQRNKGNFPGRFSGRQFSNSRSEMNVSTLELGDSALYLCASSFGLAANTGELFFGEGSRLTVL.

This clonotype registers medium-sized (0.01 to 0.1%) by frequency. The chain links TRBV7-9 to TRBJ2-1; with no DNA, the TCRdb D assignment of TRBD1 cannot be verified. This CDR3 contains 15 residues. Germline V lookup: CDR1 SEHNR, CDR2 FQNEAQ (reference sequence). CDR3 region: CASSLGDGLGDEQFF.

This clonotype is called medium-sized based on its frequency. This chain connects TRBV19 to TRBJ2-7; TCRdb's D call of TRBD2 is untestable without DNA. Per germline, CDR1 LNHDA and CDR2 SQIVND (reference sequence). The CDR3 has 15 residues. The CDR3 reads CASSATSGSSYEQYF. The whole variable domain, filled in from reference TRBV19 and TRBJ2-7, reads DGGITQSPKYLFRKEGQNVTLSCEQNLNHDAMYWYRQDPGQGLRLIYYSQIVNDFQKGDIAEGYSVSREKKESFPLTVTSAQKNPTAFYLCASSATSGSSYEQYFGPGTRLTVT.

The chain links TRBV20-1 to TRBJ2-1; without DNA, the TCRdb call of TRBD1 cannot be checked. Germline V gene lookup returns CDR1 DFQATT and CDR2 SNEGSKA (reference sequence). This CDR3 is built from 14 residues. The chain's CDR3 is CSASSGTGTNEQFF.

This clonotype is labeled medium-sized (0.01 to 0.1%) based on frequency. The chain couples TRBV12-3 or TRBV12-4 to TRBJ2-7; lacking DNA, the TRBD2 call made by TCRdb goes unchecked. This CDR3 contains 13 residues. Here the CDR3 reads CASRHSGSYEQYF.

This clonotype is classed as medium-sized by frequency. The V call is TRBV5-4, the J call TRBJ2-6; as DNA is missing, the TRBD1 call by TCRdb cannot be tested. The CDR3 has 15 residues. Germline V gives CDR1 SGHNT, CDR2 YYREEE (reference sequence). CDR3 residues: CASSPAHSGANVLTF. Based on the CDR3 plus reference TRBV5-4 and TRBJ2-6, the full variable domain is ETGVTQSPTHLIKTRGQQVTLRCSSQSGHNTVSWYQQALGQGPQFIFQYYREEENGRGNFPPRFSGLQFPNYSSELNVNALELDDSALYLCASSPAHSGANVLTFGAGSRLTVL.